This T cell receptor beta chain appears in the sequencing data of a study of shared clonotypes between healthy human individuals. Authors' methods: ImmunoSEQ supplied junction-only sequences lacking quality scores, so filtering was different. Generated by immunoSEQ multiplex PCR, the TCRdb table keeps only in-frame clones and is missing some. The V and J calls and clone size are taken from that table; D and trimming were inferred from the DNA. The sample lists about 870,000 clones, over 90% occurring once. The naive CD8 fraction comprised CD45RO-negative cells positively selected for CCR7 and excluded terminally differentiated effector memory CD45RA+ cells. The CDR3 consists of 16 residues. In germline, CDR1 is SGHAT, CDR2 FQNNGV. V gave up 1 base and J gave up 3 bases; unmatched junction bases: 7.

The sequencing sample was made of naive CD8+ T cells sorted from blood. The chain carries TRBV11-2 and TRBJ2-3, with 7 bases lining up with TRBD2. This clonotype originated in a young man in good health. The CDR3 region has the DNA TGTGCCAGCAGCTTAGGATCTAGCGGTGGTACAGATACGCAGTATTTT. Residues: CASSLGSSGGTDTQYF. The entire variable domain, with the rest obtained from reference TRBV11-2 and TRBJ2-3, is as follows: EAGVAQSPRYKIIEKRQSVAFWCNPISGHATLYWYQQILGQGPKLLIQFQNNGVVDDSQLPKDRFSAERLKGVDSTLKIQPAKLEDSAVYLCASSLGSSGGTDTQYFGPGTRLTVL.